What follows are 19 T cell receptor beta chains derived from one specimen sequenced in a study of T cell responses to AZD1222 COVID-19 vaccine. Only in-frame clones appear in the TCRdb table, and some are missing; sequencing was by immunoSEQ multiplex PCR. The data hold roughly 86,000 clones, with 75% to 90% observed a single time. The source material was peripheral blood, sampled 28 days after the second AZD1222 dose. Receptors originate from an adult who received the AZD1222 COVID-19 vaccine.

In regard to this clone: At the DNA level, this CDR3 is encoded by other sequences in the same sample as well. The rearrangement uses TRBV5-1 and TRBJ1-1; D ambiguous. This CDR3 is built from 13 residues. V lost 0 bases, J lost 5 bases, and 8 bases lay in between. The germline CDR1 and CDR2 sequences are SGHRS and YFSETQ. In DNA form, the CDR3 reads TGCGCCAGCAGCTTGGGGGGTGGAACTGAAGCTTTCTTT. This encodes CASSLGGGTEAFF.

V gene TRBV9 combines with J gene TRBJ2-1, with TRBD2 identical over 12 bases. V was clipped by 0 bases and J by 11 bases; unmatched bases: 6. CDR1 and CDR2 from the germline V gene are SGDLS and YYNGEE. The CDR3 covers 15 residues. The CDR3 sequence is CASSVAPSGGAQQFF. The CDR3 nucleotides read TGTGCCAGCAGCGTAGCGCCTAGCGGGGGGGCCCAGCAGTTCTTC.

The chain uses TRBV9 and TRBJ1-4, with 9 bases lining up with TRBD1. This CDR3 comprises 15 residues. Germline CDR1 SGDLS, CDR2 YYNGEE. The ends lost 4 bases at V and 7 bases at J; junction bases unmatched: 8. The CDR3 coding sequence is TGTGCCAGCAGCCTGGGGGACAGGGAAGGTGAAAAACTGTTTTTT. Encoded protein: CASSLGDREGEKLFF.

The chain uses TRBV9 and TRBJ2-1, with TRBD1 matching 11 bases. This CDR3 region has 15 residues. With V trimmed by 0 bases and J by 8 bases, 4 bases remained unmatched. Germline CDR1 SGDLS, CDR2 YYNGEE. CDR3 residues: CASSVAGQGAYEQFF. The CDR3, as DNA: TGTGCCAGCAGCGTAGCTGGACAGGGGGCCTATGAGCAGTTCTTC.

This chain uses TRBV13 with TRBJ1-1; 7 positions match TRBD1. Germline lookup yields CDR1 PRHDT and CDR2 FYEKMQ (reference sequence). This CDR3 has 14 amino acids. V shed 1 base and J 6 bases; nucleotides not matched to a gene: 5. CDR3 residues: CASSLEGTDSEAFF. Here the CDR3 DNA reads TGTGCCAGCAGCTTAGAGGGGACAGATTCTGAAGCTTTCTTT. Full variable domain (remainder filled in from reference TRBV13 and TRBJ1-1): AAGVIQSPRHLIKEKRETATLKCYPIPRHDTVYWYQQGPGQDPQFLISFYEKMQSDKGSIPDRFSAQQFSDYHSELNMSSLELGDSALYFCASSLEGTDSEAFFGQGTRLTVV.

The chain is built from TRBV10-3 and TRBJ2-5; D might be TRBD2 (5 bases). The CDR3 covers 15 residues. CDR1 and CDR2 from the germline V gene are ENHRY and SYGVKD. Trimming pared 6 bases from V and 3 bases from J, leaving 17 bases between. Here the CDR3 DNA reads TGTGCCATCAGGAAAGGACTTATCCGGGAAGAGACCCAGTACTTC. Protein sequence: CAIRKGLIREETQYF.

The chain couples TRBV7-2 to TRBJ2-3; TRBD1 or TRBD2 may be the D gene (5 bases each). The CDR3 extends over 15 amino acids. CDR1 is SGHTA, CDR2 FQGNSA, per germline. The V gene lost 5 bases and the J gene lost 7 bases, with 19 bases spanning the gap. CDR3 sequence: CASSPGAGVANTQYF. In DNA, the CDR3 is TGTGCCAGCAGCCCCGGGGCTGGGGTGGCAAATACGCAGTATTTT.

The gene calls are TRBV21-1 and TRBJ1-2; the table calls TRBD1, which could not be checked here. TRBV21-1 is a pseudogene locus. The CDR3 runs to 16 residues. CDR3 bases: TGTGCCAGCAGCAATAAACCTTGGCAGGGGACCTATGGCTACACCTTC. It codes for CASSNKPWQGTYGYTF.

The DNA for the CDR3 is TGTGCCAGCAGCTTAGGGGGTCAGGTCACAGATACGCAGTATTTT. This sequence encodes CASSLGGQVTDTQYF. V usage is TRBV7-3 and J usage is TRBJ2-3, with D perhaps given as TRBD1 or TRBD2 (5 bases each). This CDR3 is 15 amino acids long. Per the germline V gene, CDR1 is SGHTA and CDR2 is FQGTGA. V lost 2 bases and J 2 bases, leaving 11 bases between the germline ends. The full variable domain, rest sourced from reference TRBV7-3 and TRBJ2-3, is GAGVSQTPSNKVTEKGKYVELRCDPISGHTALYWYRQSLGQGPEFLIYFQGTGAADDSGLPNDRFFAVRPEGSVSTLKIQRTERGDSAVYLCASSLGGQVTDTQYFGPGTRLTVL.

The gene calls are TRBV7-8 and TRBJ1-6, with D possibly matching TRBD1 (5 bases). The V gene's germline CDR1 is SGHVS and CDR2 FQNEAQ. CDR3 length equals 15 residues. V dropped 1 base and J dropped 7 bases, with 11 bases sitting between them. The DNA for the CDR3 is TGTGCCAGCAGCTTAGATGGGGCGGACAATTCACCCCTCCACTTT. It specifies CASSLDGADNSPLHF.

This clone was counted a single time. The genes are TRBV3-1 (or the pseudogene TRBV3-2) and TRBJ2-4; weak D call: TRBD1 (6 bases). The CDR3 runs to 15 residues. The V gene lost 4 bases and the J gene lost 2 bases, with 12 bases spanning the gap. Germline V gene data show CDR1 as LGHDT and CDR2 as YNNKEL (reference sequence). Written as DNA, the CDR3 is TGTGCCAGCAGCCTTACAGGGTTACCCAAAAACATTCAGTACTTC. Its protein is CASSLTGLPKNIQYF.

This chain links TRBV24-1 with TRBJ2-4; 11 bases agree with TRBD2. J lost 0 bases, V lost 2 bases, and 2 bases had no gene match. This CDR3 is built from 17 residues. Germline V gives CDR1 KGHDR, CDR2 SFDVKD. The DNA for the CDR3 is TGTGCCACCAGTGATTCCGGGACTAGCGGAGCCAAAAACATTCAGTACTTC. Translation: CATSDSGTSGAKNIQYF.

The chain joins TRBV6-6 to TRBJ2-2; TRBD2 is a possible D gene (6 bases). Germline values: CDR1 MNHNY, CDR2 SVGAGI (reference sequence). The CDR3 is 14 residues long. V lost 6 bases and J lost 1, with 9 bases in between. The CDR3 bases are TGTGCCAGCAGACCCGGGGGGAACACCGGGGAGCTGTTTTTT. Amino acids: CASRPGGNTGELFF.

This clone was seen a few times. The rearrangement uses TRBV6-5 and TRBJ1-1, with 8 bases fitting TRBD1. The CDR3 is made up of 13 amino acids. J lost 4 bases, V lost 7 bases, and 5 bases had no gene match. Looked up from germline, CDR1 is MNHEY and CDR2 is SVGAGI. Here the CDR3 reads CASMDREGTEAFF. The DNA of the CDR3 is TGTGCCAGCATGGACAGGGAGGGCACTGAAGCTTTCTTT.

With regard to this clone: Compared with germline, one end of the junction differs, possibly owing to a read error. The same CDR3 can be traced to other DNA sequences in this sample. The chain combines TRBV3-1 (or the pseudogene TRBV3-2) with TRBJ1-1; unclear D gene. The CDR3 is 14 residues long. Germline CDR1 is LGHDT and CDR2 is YNNKEL (reference sequence). The CDR3: CASSLARGNTEAFF. The DNA for the CDR3 is TGTGCTAGCAGCCTCGCCCGGGGGAACACTGAAGCTTTCTTT.

This rearrangement joins TRBV4-1 to TRBJ2-1; 7 bases agree with TRBD2. The germline V gene encodes CDR1 MGHRA and CDR2 YSYEKL. Trimming at V came to 1 base and at J to 7 bases, leaving 16 bases not matched to a gene. The CDR3 extends over 18 amino acids. This CDR3 reads CASSQAPLGGSATNEQFF. The CDR3 DNA reads TGCGCCAGCAGCCAAGCCCCCCTGGGCGGGAGTGCAACAAATGAGCAGTTCTTC.

V gene TRBV5-5 combines with J gene TRBJ2-7, with a possible D match to TRBD2 (6 bases). Germline V gene data show CDR1 as SGHKS and CDR2 as YYEKEE (reference sequence). CDR3 length: 14 amino acids. V lost 4 bases to trimming and J lost 4 bases, with 15 bases between them. For the CDR3, the DNA is TGTGCCAGCAGCACTCTCTCGGGGGTTTACGAGCAGTACTTC. Translating it yields CASSTLSGVYEQYF. Supplemented by reference TRBV5-5 and TRBJ2-7, the full variable domain reads DAGVTQSPTHLIKTRGQQVTLRCSPISGHKSVSWYQQVLGQGPQFIFQYYEKEERGRGNFPDRFSARQFPNYSSELNVNALLLGDSALYLCASSTLSGVYEQYFGPGTRLTVT.

This clone was seen a handful of times. The chain recombines TRBV30 with TRBJ1-1; 7 positions agree with TRBD1. J was trimmed by 7 bases and V by 0 bases; bases with no gene match: 8. The CDR3 loop spans 14 amino acids. Looked up from germline, CDR1 is GTSNPN and CDR2 is SVGIG (reference sequence). The CDR3 region is CAWSVIGGAFEAFF. In nucleotides, the CDR3 is TGTGCCTGGAGTGTGATAGGGGGCGCATTTGAAGCTTTCTTT.

This clone has more than one count but fewer than ten. This chain connects TRBV7-8 to TRBJ1-1, with a tentative D call TRBD1 (6 bases). The V gene lost 5 bases and the J gene lost 1 base, with 11 bases spanning the gap. The germline V gene has CDR1 SGHVS and CDR2 FQNEAQ. The CDR3 has 14 amino acids. DNA of the CDR3: TGTGCCAGCAGCCTCGACAGGACGAACACTGAAGCTTTCTTT. Amino acids: CASSLDRTNTEAFF.